The clone carrying this T cell receptor beta chain is a singleton in its sample. Its antigen is still unknown. The data derive from a study of radiotherapy plus CTLA-4 blockade in lung cancer. Study-wide context: Disease control was seen in about 30% of patients, objective responses in 18%.

This CDR3 is built from 15 residues. From germline, CDR1 is SGHNT and CDR2 YENEEA. The V end was cut by 1 base, the J end by 2 bases, with 12 bases between. Findings of the study overall: Response, reportedly, was best predicted by interferon-beta along with early blood T cell clone dynamics. Tumor-origin TCR clones grew in blood after radiotherapy plus ipilimumab.

The protocol was immunoSEQ multiplex PCR, while the TCRdb copy is restricted to in-frame clones and leaves out a portion. Of some 100,000 clones in the sample, around 86% are singletons; the top ten hold more than 12%. The sequence derives from a human donor with non-small cell lung cancer that progressed on radiotherapy plus ipilimumab. This sequence joins TRBV11-3 and TRBJ2-7, with no clear D. Sequenced material: peripheral blood, taken from a patient treated with radiotherapy plus ipilimumab. In DNA, the CDR3 is TGTGCCAGCAGCTTAGGCCGGGTTAACACCTACGAGCAGTACTTC. Residues: CASSLGRVNTYEQYF. The full variable domain, in which reference TRBV11-3 and TRBJ2-7 provide the parts outside the CDR3, is EAGVVQSPRYKIIEKKQPVAFWCNPISGHNTLYWYLQNLGQGPELLIRYENEEAVDDSQLPKDRFSAERLKGVDSTLKIQPAELGDSAVYLCASSLGRVNTYEQYFGPGTRLTVT.